This is a list of T cell receptor beta chains from one sample in a study of cytomegalovirus exposure and HLA in healthy donors. Assay used: immunoSEQ multiplex PCR; TCRdb lists only in-frame clones, some missing. The table lists 50,000 to 70,000 clones. Specimen: PBMCs. The receptors originated from a man aged 50-60 years in good health and CMV-seropositive. Each CDR3 is given with its conserved first and last residue. Each record gives: J gene, V gene, D gene, CDR3 DNA, CDR3 protein. A D gene is named only where the DNA matches it firmly.

J gene: TRBJ1-1
V gene: TRBV9
D gene: .
CDR3 DNA: TGTGCCAGCAGCCGCGGCAGTCAAAATCGCTACACTGAAGCTTTCTTT
CDR3 protein: CASSRGSQNRYTEAFF

J gene: TRBJ2-5
V gene: TRBV28
D gene: .
CDR3 DNA: TGTGCCAGCAGTTCCAGGGTTGAGACCCAGTACTTC
CDR3 protein: CASSSRVETQYF

J gene: TRBJ2-7
V gene: TRBV30
D gene: .
CDR3 DNA: TGTGCCTGTAGACAGAACTACGAGCAGTACTTC
CDR3 protein: CACRQNYEQYF

J gene: TRBJ2-7
V gene: TRBV14
D gene: TRBD2
CDR3 DNA: TGTGCCAGCAGCCAAGATTTGCCGGGAGGTGGATACGAGCAGTACTTC
CDR3 protein: CASSQDLPGGGYEQYF

J gene: TRBJ2-3
V gene: TRBV18
D gene: .
CDR3 DNA: TGTGCCAGCTCACCACATGACTTACCTAGCACAGATACGCAGTATTTT
CDR3 protein: CASSPHDLPSTDTQYF

J gene: TRBJ2-7
V gene: TRBV6-5
D gene: .
CDR3 DNA: TGTGCCAGCAGTTACTCTTGGACTCTAACTTACGAGCAGTACTTC
CDR3 protein: CASSYSWTLTYEQYF

J gene: TRBJ1-4
V gene: TRBV7-9
D gene: .
CDR3 DNA: TGTGCCAGCAGCCCCCCAGGGGCTTTAGGAGAAAAACTGTTTTTT
CDR3 protein: CASSPPGALGEKLFF

J gene: TRBJ2-7
V gene: TRBV18
D gene: TRBD2
CDR3 DNA: TGTGCCAGCTCCCTCCGGGACACTGGACTAGCGGGAGGGTACGAGCAGTACTTC
CDR3 protein: CASSLRDTGLAGGYEQYF

J gene: TRBJ2-5
V gene: TRBV30
D gene: TRBD2
CDR3 DNA: TGTGCCTGGGCCCGAGAGTGGCAAGCGGGGGCGGAAGAGACCCAGTACTTC
CDR3 protein: CAWAREWQAGAEETQYF

J gene: TRBJ1-1
V gene: TRBV7-2
D gene: .
CDR3 DNA: TGTGCCAGCAGCTTAGGTTCGTGGAGGGAGGCTTTCTTT
CDR3 protein: CASSLGSWREAFF

J gene: TRBJ2-3
V gene: TRBV5-1
D gene: .
CDR3 DNA: TGCGCCAGCAGTCTCGCAGAAGATACGCAGTATTTT
CDR3 protein: CASSLAEDTQYF

J gene: TRBJ2-7
V gene: TRBV5-6
D gene: TRBD1
CDR3 DNA: TGTGCCAGCAGCTTGATCGGGACAGGGACCTACGAGCAGTACTTC
CDR3 protein: CASSLIGTGTYEQYF

J gene: TRBJ1-1
V gene: TRBV6-6
D gene: TRBD1
CDR3 DNA: TGTGCCAGCGGGGACAGGAACACTGAAGCTTTCTTT
CDR3 protein: CASGDRNTEAFF

J gene: TRBJ2-7
V gene: TRBV9
D gene: .
CDR3 DNA: TGTGCCAGCACCCGTCGGAGTGGCGAGCAGTACTTC
CDR3 protein: CASTRRSGEQYF

J gene: TRBJ2-3
V gene: TRBV29-1
D gene: .
CDR3 DNA: TGCAGCGTTGTGGGCCTAGGGGGAGCCAATACGCAGTATTTT
CDR3 protein: CSVVGLGGANTQYF

J gene: TRBJ2-2
V gene: TRBV7-2
D gene: .
CDR3 DNA: TGTGCCAGCCAGGGTCCAAACACCGGGGAGCTGTTTTTT
CDR3 protein: CASQGPNTGELFF

J gene: TRBJ2-3
V gene: TRBV27
D gene: TRBD2
CDR3 DNA: TGTGCCAGCAGTGCTTACCGACTAGCGGGATTCACAGATACGCAGTATTTT
CDR3 protein: CASSAYRLAGFTDTQYF

J gene: TRBJ1-3
V gene: TRBV4-1
D gene: .
CDR3 DNA: TGCGCCAGCAGCCAAGTCTGGGGGGTCTCTGGAAACACCATATATTTT
CDR3 protein: CASSQVWGVSGNTIYF

J gene: TRBJ1-2
V gene: TRBV7-9
D gene: TRBD1
CDR3 DNA: TGTGCCAGCAGCTTGGGGGGACAGGGGGGGAATGGCTACACCTTC
CDR3 protein: CASSLGGQGGNGYTF

J gene: TRBJ1-2
V gene: TRBV28
D gene: .
CDR3 DNA: TGTGCCAGCAGTTTGGGGAGGGGTGACTATGGCTACACCTTC
CDR3 protein: CASSLGRGDYGYTF